A single sample gave rise to the 26 T cell receptor beta chains below, sequenced in a study of T cell changes during pregnancy in multiple sclerosis. Sequencing was performed with immunoSEQ multiplex PCR; in TCRdb, only in-frame clones are kept and a portion is missing. Among around 80,000 clones, 90% to 95% were seen once, and the ten largest hold more than 1.4%. Material: peripheral blood, obtained before pregnancy. The receptor set was obtained from a female donor with multiple sclerosis, enrolled in a pregnancy study.

The rearrangement uses TRBV5-1 and TRBJ2-5; no firm D call. The V gene's germline CDR1 is SGHRS and CDR2 YFSETQ. The CDR3 extends over 14 amino acids. Trimming cost V 4 bases and J 0 bases, with 10 bases left between them. This CDR3 is CASSGEAYQETQYF. CDR3 DNA sequence: TGCGCCAGCAGCGGCGAGGCGTACCAAGAGACCCAGTACTTC.

J is TRBJ1-6 and V is TRBV4-1; D is uncertain. This CDR3 comprises 17 residues. Germline loops: CDR1 MGHRA, CDR2 YSYEKL. V was trimmed by 0 bases and J by 0 bases, leaving 9 bases between them. The CDR3 loop reads CASSQDSPSSYNSPLHF. CDR3 in DNA: TGCGCCAGCAGCCAAGATAGCCCGAGCTCCTATAATTCACCCCTCCACTTT.

The gene calls are TRBV6-6 and TRBJ1-2; 8 bases match TRBD1. Looked up from germline, CDR1 is MNHNY and CDR2 is SVGAGI (reference sequence). The CDR3 has 13 amino acids. The V and J ends lost 5 bases and 8 bases, in that order; junction bases with no gene match: 7. The CDR3, as DNA: TGTGCCAGCAGTGTAGACAGGGGCGAGGGCTACACCTTC. This codes for CASSVDRGEGYTF.

This clone has a single count. The chain links TRBV11-3 to TRBJ2-1; maybe TRBD1 (5 bases). This CDR3 has 15 amino acids. Per germline, CDR1 SGHNT and CDR2 YENEEA. With 5 bases removed from V and 6 bases from J, the gap between germline ends came to 17 bases. CDR3 in amino acids: CASSNLQGEVNEQFF. The CDR3 nucleotides read TGTGCCAGCAGCAATCTCCAGGGTGAGGTCAATGAGCAGTTCTTC.

The chain links TRBV10-3 to TRBJ2-7; D unclear. The CDR3 length is 14 residues. Germline loops: CDR1 ENHRY, CDR2 SYGVKD. Trimming pared 5 bases from V and 3 bases from J, leaving 14 bases between. The CDR3 DNA sequence: TGTGCCATCAGTACTCACAGCAACCTCTACGAGCAGTACTTC. Residues: CAISTHSNLYEQYF.

The chain carries TRBV9 and TRBJ2-3, with 10 bases matching TRBD2. V was pared by 4 bases and J by 2 bases, with 7 bases of the junction left unmatched. The CDR3 runs to 16 residues. In germline, CDR1 is SGDLS, CDR2 YYNGEE. CDR3: CASSPTGTSVTDTQYF. DNA of the CDR3: TGTGCCAGCAGCCCAACCGGGACTAGCGTCACAGATACGCAGTATTTT.

The rearrangement uses TRBV2 and TRBJ2-2, with unresolved D. Trimming stripped 9 bases from V and 6 bases from J, with 11 bases between. Germline V CDR1 and CDR2: SNHLY, FYNNEI. The CDR3 runs to 12 residues. This chain's CDR3 is CARDGAAGELFF. CDR3 coding DNA: TGTGCCAGAGACGGAGCAGCCGGGGAGCTGTTTTTT.

The chain combines TRBV18 with TRBJ1-1; D is unresolved. With 0 bases removed from V and 2 bases from J, the gap between germline ends came to 10 bases. The germline CDR1 and CDR2 sequences are KGHSH and LQKENI. The length of the CDR3 is 15 residues. The CDR3 DNA reads as TGTGCCAGCTCACCACCAAGAGCCTATAACACTGAAGCTTTCTTT. It yields the protein CASSPPRAYNTEAFF.

This clone has just a few counts. The V and J genes are TRBV5-4 and TRBJ2-2, with D unclear. Trimming shortened V by 4 bases and J by 3 bases, and 4 bases separated the two germline ends. Germline CDR1 and CDR2: SGHNT and YYREEE (reference sequence). The CDR3 runs to 12 residues. The CDR3 is CASSTYTGELFF. The CDR3 region has the DNA TGTGCCAGCAGCACATACACCGGGGAGCTGTTTTTT. Complete variable domain (other parts from reference TRBV5-4 and TRBJ2-2): ETGVTQSPTHLIKTRGQQVTLRCSSQSGHNTVSWYQQALGQGPQFIFQYYREEENGRGNFPPRFSGLQFPNYSSELNVNALELDDSALYLCASSTYTGELFFGEGSRLTVL.

The gene calls are TRBV6-4 and TRBJ2-1; TRBD1 matches 10 bases. Unmatched junction bases numbered 5, after V lost 3 bases and J lost 9 bases. The germline V gene has CDR1 MRHNA and CDR2 SNTAGT. The CDR3 extends over 14 amino acids. CDR3 coding DNA: TGTGCCAGCAGTGAGACAGGGGGCTGGGGTGAGCAGTTCTTC. Translated, it gives CASSETGGWGEQFF.

The rearrangement links TRBV18 to TRBJ2-1; a weak D match, TRBD2 (6 bases). Between the trimmed V and J ends, which lost 3 bases and 4 bases, there was a span of 13 bases. In germline, CDR1 is KGHSH, CDR2 LQKENI. The CDR3 length is 15 residues. The CDR3 sequence: CASSPGPGGYNEQFF. In DNA form, the CDR3 reads TGTGCCAGCTCACCCGGTCCAGGAGGGTACAATGAGCAGTTCTTC.

V usage is TRBV11-2 and J usage is TRBJ2-5; 7 nucleotides line up with TRBD2. The germline CDR1 and CDR2 sequences are SGHAT and FQNNGV. The V gene end was trimmed by 7 bases and the J gene end by 2 bases; junction bases not matched to a gene: 13. The CDR3 extends over 16 amino acids. The DNA of the CDR3 is TGTGCCAGCAAAGGCTGGAGTGGGGGGGTTCAAGAGACCCAGTACTTC. Its protein product is CASKGWSGGVQETQYF.

This chain uses TRBV5-8 with TRBJ2-1; 8 nucleotides line up with TRBD2. The CDR3 runs to 16 residues. The V and J ends lost 3 bases and 2 bases, in that order; junction bases with no gene match: 7. Germline lookup yields CDR1 SGHTS and CDR2 YDEGEE. CDR3 sequence: CASSSLVLAAYNEQFF. DNA of the CDR3: TGTGCCAGCAGCTCCCTGGTACTAGCGGCCTACAATGAGCAGTTCTTC.

The V and J genes are TRBV5-4 and TRBJ2-4; unclear D gene. Trimming cost V 2 bases and J 7 bases, with 10 bases left between them. There are 13 residues in the CDR3. Germline V gives CDR1 SGHNT, CDR2 YYREEE (reference sequence). Here the CDR3 reads CASSFQSRNIQYF. The CDR3 bases are TGTGCCAGCAGCTTTCAAAGTCGGAACATTCAGTACTTC.

The chain uses TRBV11-3 and TRBJ1-1; 9 bases fit TRBD1. Germline assignment: CDR1 SGHNT and CDR2 YENEEA. The V and J ends lost 1 base and 5 bases, in that order; junction bases with no gene match: 2. The CDR3 runs 14 residues. This CDR3 reads CASSLAGQGTEAFF. Here the CDR3 DNA reads TGTGCCAGCAGCTTAGCGGGACAGGGAACTGAAGCTTTCTTT.

V gene TRBV15 combines with J gene TRBJ1-3; TRBD1 is a possible D gene (5 bases). V lost 0 bases and J lost 2, with 11 bases in between. This CDR3 has 16 residues. Germline assignment: CDR1 LNHNV and CDR2 YYDKDF (reference sequence). CDR3 DNA: TGTGCCACCAGCAGAGACCCAGGGAACACTGGAAACACCATATATTTT. It specifies CATSRDPGNTGNTIYF.

The gene calls are TRBV2 and TRBJ2-1; possible D gene TRBD2, 6 bases. The CDR3 is 15 amino acids. Germline CDR1 SNHLY, CDR2 FYNNEI. V shed 3 bases and J shed 0 bases, with 9 bases lying between them. This CDR3 is CASSEAGRSYNEQFF. CDR3 coding DNA: TGTGCCAGCAGTGAGGCGGGGCGCTCCTACAATGAGCAGTTCTTC. Full variable domain (outside the CDR3, taken from reference TRBV2 and TRBJ2-1): EPEVTQTPSHQVTQMGQEVILRCVPISNHLYFYWYRQILGQKVEFLVSFYNNEISEKSEIFDDQFSVERPDGSNFTLKIRSTKLEDSAMYFCASSEAGRSYNEQFFGPGTRLTVL.

The V and J genes are TRBV10-3 and TRBJ2-7; TRBD2 is a possible D gene (5 bases). Trimming took off 4 bases at V and 3 bases at J, with 10 bases between the two ends. CDR3 length: 13 amino acids. The germline V gene has CDR1 ENHRY and CDR2 SYGVKD. DNA of the CDR3: TGTGCCATCAGTGTGAGTCGGGGCTACGAGCAGTACTTC. It codes for CAISVSRGYEQYF.

A word on this clone: The sample carries other DNA sequences with the same CDR3. This rearrangement joins TRBV2 to TRBJ1-5; D is uncertain. The germline gives CDR1 SNHLY, CDR2 FYNNEI. Trimming removed 6 bases at V and 4 bases at J, with 7 bases between. The CDR3 has 12 amino acids. DNA of the CDR3: TGTGCCAGCAGGGCAAGTAATCAGCCCCAGCATTTT. It translates to CASRASNQPQHF. Full variable domain (rest looked up from reference TRBV2 and TRBJ1-5): EPEVTQTPSHQVTQMGQEVILRCVPISNHLYFYWYRQILGQKVEFLVSFYNNEISEKSEIFDDQFSVERPDGSNFTLKIRSTKLEDSAMYFCASRASNQPQHFGDGTRLSIL.

The rearrangement joins TRBV27 to TRBJ2-1; D possibly corresponds to TRBD1 (5 bases). Germline CDR1 MNHEY, CDR2 SMNVEV (reference sequence). V lost 1 base and J lost 0, with 7 bases in between. This CDR3 region has 15 residues. The CDR3 protein is CASSLWQGSYNEQFF. The CDR3 bases are TGTGCCAGCAGTTTATGGCAGGGCTCCTACAATGAGCAGTTCTTC.

The chain carries TRBV5-1 and TRBJ1-1; tentatively, D is TRBD1 (6 bases). Germline V gives CDR1 SGHRS, CDR2 YFSETQ. CDR3 length equals 18 residues. V lost 3 bases, J lost 3 bases, and 24 bases lay in between. The CDR3 nucleotides are TGCGCCAGCAGCTCACGACCTCAGGGGTTGGGTGCTCACACTGAAGCTTTCTTT. Translating gives CASSSRPQGLGAHTEAFF.

This chain connects TRBV2 to TRBJ1-4, with 11 bases identical to TRBD1. Germline V gene data show CDR1 as SNHLY and CDR2 as FYNNEI. The CDR3 has 15 residues. V lost 8 bases and J lost 4; bases outside the gene matches: 6. This chain's CDR3 is CASQDRGRLNEKLFF. CDR3 in DNA: TGTGCCAGCCAGGACAGGGGGCGTCTTAATGAAAAACTGTTTTTT.

The V gene is TRBV5-6, the J gene TRBJ1-1; D unclear. The CDR3 totals 14 residues. Trimming removed 0 bases at V and 0 bases at J, with 6 bases between. Germline CDR1 reads SGHDT; CDR2 reads YYEEEE. DNA of the CDR3: TGTGCCAGCAGCTTGGAAGAGTTGAACACTGAAGCTTTCTTT. Its protein product is CASSLEELNTEAFF.

This sequence joins TRBV19 and TRBJ2-2; possible D gene TRBD1, 5 bases. The V gene lost 1 base and the J gene lost 5 bases, with 11 bases spanning the gap. This CDR3 comprises 15 residues. Germline CDR1 LNHDA, CDR2 SQIVND (reference sequence). The CDR3 DNA is TGTGCCAGTAGTATAGTTGCAGGGCTTACCGGGGAGCTGTTTTTT. Residues: CASSIVAGLTGELFF.

V usage is TRBV10-3 and J usage is TRBJ1-1; D remains unclear. CDR1 is ENHRY and CDR2 is SYGVKD in the germline V gene. The CDR3 consists of 12 residues. The V end was cut by 6 bases, the J end by 3 bases, with 8 bases between. Here the CDR3 DNA reads TGTGCCATCAGCGCCGCAGACACTGAAGCTTTCTTT. Protein sequence: CAISAADTEAFF.

The CDR3, as DNA: TGTGCCAGCAGTCCCCCCCGGGGAGGGGGGAATCAGCCCCAGCATTTT. This translates into CASSPPRGGGNQPQHF. The chain combines TRBV27 with TRBJ1-5; a possible D gene is TRBD1 (6 bases). There are 16 residues in the CDR3. V was trimmed by 5 bases and J by 4 bases, leaving 18 bases between them. Germline V gene data show CDR1 as MNHEY and CDR2 as SMNVEV (reference sequence).